The present entry profiles one T cell receptor (beta chain) with its context. Study processing details: Reference gene primer amplification gave estimated nucleated cell counts. Some clones are missing from TCRdb's copy, which holds only in-frame ones; the method was immunoSEQ multiplex PCR. That table gives V, J and clone size, and the DNA gave D and trimming. The table lists 80,000 to 90,000 clones, about 83% of them singletons. This CDR3 contains 14 residues. V was shortened by 3 bases and J by 0 bases, with 9 bases between the two germline ends. Germline V gene sequence: CDR1 SGHNT, CDR2 YYREEE (reference sequence). The sample belongs to a study of blood T cell repertoires in COVID-19. At the level of the study: Samples representing acute and convalescent COVID-19 were sourced from the United States, Italy and Spain. The cDNA or gDNA used as material had been derived from T cells, B-cell-depleted T cells, or PBMCs.

The V call is TRBV5-4, the J call TRBJ1-2, with D possibly being TRBD1 (5 bases). Material for sequencing was peripheral blood. This clonotype was sampled from a woman in her 70s with acute or convalescent COVID-19. The CDR3 spells CASSWGRTNYGYTF. CDR3 DNA: TGTGCCAGCAGCTGGGGCAGAACTAACTATGGCTACACCTTC. Drawing the rest from reference TRBV5-4 and TRBJ1-2, the complete variable domain is ETGVTQSPTHLIKTRGQQVTLRCSSQSGHNTVSWYQQALGQGPQFIFQYYREEENGRGNFPPRFSGLQFPNYSSELNVNALELDDSALYLCASSWGRTNYGYTFGSGTRLTVV.